The 20 T cell receptor beta chains below were found in one sample sequenced in a study of identical twins. From the 5' RACE reads, TCRdb called clonotypes with MiXCR, one entry per CDR3 protein. The sample yields around 1.7 million distinct CDR3 sequences, around a third seen once. Material for sequencing was cord blood. Receptors were obtained from a newborn girl in good health.

This clonotype was counted a few times. J is TRBJ2-1 and V is TRBV10-3, with 10 bases lining up with TRBD2. The CDR3 has 16 amino acids. From germline, CDR1 is ENHRY and CDR2 SYGVKD. J was trimmed by 10 bases and V by 4 bases; bases with no gene match: 13. The CDR3 nucleotides are TGTGCCATCAGTGCGGCTAGCGGGGGCAGCGTGGGGGAGCAGTTCTTC. It encodes CAISAASGGSVGEQFF.

This clonotype was found a few times. This chain joins TRBV7-2 and TRBJ2-1; D perhaps matches TRBD2 (6 bases). V was cut by 4 bases and J by 0 bases, with 13 bases left in between. CDR3 length equals 16 residues. CDR1 is SGHTA, CDR2 FQGNSA, per germline. The CDR3 region is CASSSAGSSSYNEQFF. The CDR3 DNA is TGTGCCAGCAGCTCGGCGGGATCCTCCTCCTACAATGAGCAGTTCTTC.

The chain combines TRBV12-5 with TRBJ1-2; D gene unclear. CDR3 length: 16 amino acids. V shed 5 bases and J shed 0 bases, with 16 bases lying between them. Germline CDR1 LGHNT, CDR2 FRNRAP. This CDR3 is CASGQFPPVPNYGYTF. The DNA for the CDR3 is TGTGCTAGTGGTCAATTCCCCCCAGTCCCTAACTATGGCTACACCTTC.

V gene TRBV12-3 or TRBV12-4 combines with J gene TRBJ2-1; 9 positions agree with TRBD2. J lost 6 bases, V lost 8 bases, and 2 bases had no gene match. This CDR3 is built from 12 residues. Here the CDR3 reads CASFSGSNEQFF. CDR3 bases: TGTGCCAGCTTTAGCGGGAGCAATGAGCAGTTCTTC.

The chain employs TRBV6-6 and TRBJ1-2; D call uncertain. Trimming pared 6 bases from V and 0 bases from J, leaving 14 bases between. The germline CDR1 and CDR2 sequences are MNHNY and SVGAGI (reference sequence). CDR3 length equals 15 residues. The CDR3 spells CASRYRQVTNYGYTF. CDR3 in DNA: TGTGCCAGCAGATACCGGCAGGTGACTAACTATGGCTACACCTTC.

The CDR3 sequence is CASTPGRALYNEQYF. The CDR3 region has the DNA TGTGCCAGCACCCCCGGGAGGGCCCTCTACAATGAGCAGTACTTC. The chain employs TRBV11-1 and TRBJ2-7, with 8 bases identical to TRBD2. CDR1 is SGHAT, CDR2 FQDESV, per germline (reference sequence). Unmatched junction bases numbered 15, after V lost 7 bases and J lost 7 bases. This CDR3 region has 15 residues.

Worth noting for this clonotype: This may be a read error: a much more frequent sequence differs by one nucleotide. The chain recombines TRBV6-5 with TRBJ2-7; 8 bases line up with TRBD1. CDR1 is MNHEY and CDR2 is SVGAGI in the germline V gene. Germline trimming cut 2 bases from V and 6 bases from J; bases unmatched to any gene: 3. This CDR3 region has 13 residues. As DNA, the CDR3 is TGTGCCAGCAGTTACCAAGACAGGGGCGAGCAGTACTTC. It specifies CASSYQDRGEQYF.

The chain has TRBV20-1 and TRBJ2-1; D tentatively reads TRBD1 or TRBD2 (7 bases each). V was shortened by 1 base and J by 3 bases, with 25 bases between the two germline ends. Germline V lookup: CDR1 DFQATT, CDR2 SNEGSKA (reference sequence). The CDR3 covers 19 residues. The CDR3 DNA is TGCAGTGCTAGAGGACGGGACAGTTGGAGGAGCGGGAACTACAATGAGCAGTTCTTC. It yields the protein CSARGRDSWRSGNYNEQFF.

This clonotype was seen only a few times. The V and J genes are TRBV28 and TRBJ2-5; D may correspond to TRBD1 or TRBD2 (5 bases each). This CDR3 has 15 residues. Germline assignment: CDR1 MDHEN and CDR2 SYDVKM. V lost 2 bases and J lost 5, with 15 bases in between. CDR3 sequence reads: CASSLRGGGSETQYF. The CDR3 DNA is TGTGCCAGCAGTTTACGTGGTGGGGGTAGTGAGACCCAGTACTTC.

V gene TRBV30 combines with J gene TRBJ1-1, with 8 bases that match TRBD1. CDR3 size: 12 residues. CDR1 and CDR2 (germline): GTSNPN, SVGIG (reference sequence). V lost 5 bases to trimming and J lost 5 bases; unmatched junction nucleotides: 4. The CDR3 sequence: CAWGQGGTEAFF. The DNA for the CDR3 is TGTGCCTGGGGACAGGGAGGAACTGAAGCTTTCTTT.

The V gene is TRBV20-1, the J gene TRBJ1-6, with a tentative D call TRBD1 (6 bases). This CDR3 contains 13 residues. The V end lost 3 bases, the J end lost 7 bases, and 10 bases lay between the germline ends. The germline CDR1 and CDR2 sequences are DFQATT and SNEGSKA (reference sequence). CDR3 loop: CSARDRQNSPLHF. In DNA, the CDR3 is TGCAGTGCTAGGGACAGACAGAATTCACCCCTCCACTTT.

CDR3 protein: CASSIDRGSGYTF. The CDR3 region has the DNA TGTGCCAGCAGCATAGACAGGGGAAGTGGCTACACCTTC. This chain uses TRBV2 with TRBJ1-2, with 8 bases identical to TRBD1. J lost 7 bases, V lost 6 bases, and 7 bases had no gene match. The CDR3 is 13 residues long. Germline CDR1 is SNHLY and CDR2 is FYNNEI.

V and J are TRBV3-1 and TRBJ2-1, with D hard to call. CDR1 is LGHDT, CDR2 YNNKEL, per germline (reference sequence). V dropped 6 bases and J dropped 9 bases, with 9 bases sitting between them. The CDR3 loop spans 11 amino acids. CDR3 nucleotide sequence: TGTGCCAGCAGACTCATGGGTGAGCAGTTCTTC. Encoded protein: CASRLMGEQFF.

The chain employs TRBV6-2 or TRBV6-3 and TRBJ1-1; 7 nucleotides match TRBD1. The CDR3 totals 16 residues. CDR1 is MNHEY and CDR2 is SVGEGT in the germline V gene. Losses at the gene ends were 3 bases for V and 5 bases for J; bases not matched to a gene: 12. The CDR3 sequence: CASSYAPATGRTEAFF. In nucleotides, the CDR3 is TGTGCCAGCAGTTATGCGCCGGCGACAGGGAGGACTGAAGCTTTCTTT.

This clonotype was observed at least ten times. CDR3 nucleotides: TGCGCCAGCAGTTCCGGGACTACGAATGAGCAGTTCTTC. It specifies CASSSGTTNEQFF. The V gene is TRBV5-1, the J gene TRBJ2-1; 7 nucleotides agree with TRBD2. The CDR3 has 13 amino acids. J was trimmed by 7 bases and V by 5 bases; bases with no gene match: 6. Germline V gene data show CDR1 as SGHRS and CDR2 as YFSETQ.

The chain couples TRBV5-5 to TRBJ2-1; the D gene is possibly TRBD1 (6 bases). The germline V and J ends were trimmed by 4 bases and 7 bases, with 15 bases remaining between them. This CDR3 region has 14 residues. The germline V gene has CDR1 SGHKS and CDR2 YYEKEE (reference sequence). CDR3 nucleotide sequence: TGTGCCAGCAGCCCTGACAGGCCACGGAATGAGCAGTTCTTC. Protein sequence: CASSPDRPRNEQFF.

This clonotype was picked up many times. The CDR3 bases are TGCAGTGCTAGAGATTTACGGGGGGCCTACAATGAGCAGTTCTTC. It yields the protein CSARDLRGAYNEQFF. This rearrangement joins TRBV20-1 to TRBJ2-1, with TRBD2 matching 7 bases. Germline V gives CDR1 DFQATT, CDR2 SNEGSKA (reference sequence). V shed 0 bases, J shed 2 bases, and the junction held 4 bases outside the gene matches. The CDR3 runs 15 residues.

The rearrangement links TRBV10-3 to TRBJ2-1; D is undetermined. V was pared by 2 bases and J by 13 bases, with 9 bases between. The germline V gene encodes CDR1 ENHRY and CDR2 SYGVKD. CDR3 size: 11 residues. As DNA, the CDR3 is TGTGCCATCAGTGAGGGTGAGACCCAGTTCTTC. This codes for CAISEGETQFF.

The sample holds a few counts of this clonotype. This chain uses TRBV28 with TRBJ2-7; no definite D call. Germline lookup yields CDR1 MDHEN and CDR2 SYDVKM. The length of the CDR3 is 13 residues. The V end lost 3 bases, the J end lost 0 bases, and 6 bases lay between the germline ends. The CDR3 spells CASSFTISYEQYF. The CDR3 DNA reads TGTGCCAGCAGTTTTACTATCTCCTACGAGCAGTACTTC.

In nucleotides, the CDR3 is TGTGCCATCAGTGAGGGAGGACTTTCCCGCAATGAGCAGTTCTTC. Translating it yields CAISEGGLSRNEQFF. The chain uses TRBV10-3 and TRBJ2-1, with D possibly TRBD2 on 5 matching bases. The CDR3 extends over 15 amino acids. CDR1 ENHRY and CDR2 SYGVKD come from the germline V gene. The V end was cut by 2 bases, the J end by 6 bases, with 14 bases between.